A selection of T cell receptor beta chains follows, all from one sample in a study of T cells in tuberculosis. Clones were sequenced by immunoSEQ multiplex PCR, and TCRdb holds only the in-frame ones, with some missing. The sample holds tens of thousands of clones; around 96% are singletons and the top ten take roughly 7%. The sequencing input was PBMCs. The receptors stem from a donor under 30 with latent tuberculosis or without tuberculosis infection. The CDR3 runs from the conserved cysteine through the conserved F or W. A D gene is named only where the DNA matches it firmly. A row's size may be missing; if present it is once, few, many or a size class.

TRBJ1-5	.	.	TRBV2	TGTGCCAGCCAGGGGTTTAATCAGCCCCAGCATTTT	CASQGFNQPQHF
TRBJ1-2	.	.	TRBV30	TGTGCCTGGAGTGTAATCGTGAGCTATGGCTACACCTTC	CAWSVIVSYGYTF
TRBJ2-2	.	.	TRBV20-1	TGCAGTGCCAGACAGGCCGGGGAGCTGTTTTTT	CSARQAGELFF
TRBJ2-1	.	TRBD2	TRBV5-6	TGTGCCAGCAGCTTGGGACTAGCGGGATCCTACAATGAGCAGTTCTTC	CASSLGLAGSYNEQFF
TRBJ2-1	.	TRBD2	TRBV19	TGTGCCAGTAGTTCCATTGGACTAGCGGGGCTCCGGTTAGGGCATGAGCAGTTCTTC	CASSSIGLAGLRLGHEQFF
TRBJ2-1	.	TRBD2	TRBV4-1	TGCGCCAGCAGCCACCTTTCTAGCGGGAGGGGTTACAATGAGCAGTTCTTC	CASSHLSSGRGYNEQFF
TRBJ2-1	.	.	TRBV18	TGTGCTTTTTTAGCGCCAAACGAGCAGTTCTTC	CAFLAPNEQFF
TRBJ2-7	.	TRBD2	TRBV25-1	TGTGCCAGCAGTGATCGGGACTACCTCACGGCGCAGTACTTC	CASSDRDYLTAQYF
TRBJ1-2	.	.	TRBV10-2	TGCGCCAGCAGTGATTCTCGGGGGGGAGGCTACACCTTC	CASSDSRGGGYTF
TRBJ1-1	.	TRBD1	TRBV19	TGTGCCAGTGCCGACAGGGTGAACACTGAAGCTTTCTTT	CASADRVNTEAFF
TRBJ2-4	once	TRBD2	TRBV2	TGTGCCAGCAGGATAGGGACTAGCGAAGGGGAAAACATTCAGTACTTC	CASRIGTSEGENIQYF
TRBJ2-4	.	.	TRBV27	TGTGCCAGCAGTCCTCGACAGCCCAGATCTTATTTAGCCAAAAACATTCAGTACTTC	CASSPRQPRSYLAKNIQYF
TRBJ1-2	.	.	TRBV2	TGTGCCAGCGAAGGCAATGCGGACTATGGCTACACCTTC	CASEGNADYGYTF
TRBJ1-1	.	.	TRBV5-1	TGCGCCAGCAGCTTGATCCCGAGTAGCACTGAAGCTTTCTTT	CASSLIPSSTEAFF
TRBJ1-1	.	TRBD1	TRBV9	TGTGCCAGCAGCCTTTTACAGGGGGGGAACACTGAAGCTTTCTTT	CASSLLQGGNTEAFF
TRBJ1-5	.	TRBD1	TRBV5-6	TGTGCCAGCAGCTTGAACAGGGGGGTTCAGCCCCAGCATTTT	CASSLNRGVQPQHF
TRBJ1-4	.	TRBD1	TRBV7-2	TGTGCCAGCAGCTTAGCTCCGGGACAGGGGAATGAAAAACTGTTTTTT	CASSLAPGQGNEKLFF
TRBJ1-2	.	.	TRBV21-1	TGTGCCAGCAGCAAGGACAGGGACTATGGCTACACCTTC	CASSKDRDYGYTF
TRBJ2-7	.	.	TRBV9	TGTGCCAGCAGCGTAGGAAGTAGAGGGCCCTACGAGCAGTACTTC	CASSVGSRGPYEQYF
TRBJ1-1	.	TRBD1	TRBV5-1	TGCGCCAGCAGCTTGGAGGCGGGACAGGGCGTTGAAGAAGCTTTCTTT	CASSLEAGQGVEEAFF
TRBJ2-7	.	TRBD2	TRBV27	TGTGCCAGCAGCCGGGGGACTAGCGGGGGTAAAGTTAGGTTTTACGAGCAGTACTTT	CASSRGTSGGKVRFYEQYF
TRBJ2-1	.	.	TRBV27	TGTGCCAGCAGCCTTCCCCGGACAGATTACAATGAGCAGTTCTTC	CASSLPRTDYNEQFF
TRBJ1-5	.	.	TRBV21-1	TGTGCCAGCAGCCATCCAAAGGGAGTTTTAGCTCGCAATCAGCCCCAGCATTTT	CASSHPKGVLARNQPQHF
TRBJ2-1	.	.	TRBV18	TGTGCCAGCTCACCACCGACAGGAGCGCCCAATTCTAATGAGCAGTTCTTC	CASSPPTGAPNSNEQFF
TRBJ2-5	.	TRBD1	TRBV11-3	TGTGCCAGCAGCTCTCTAGGGACAGGGGATGGGGAGACCCAGTACTTC	CASSSLGTGDGETQYF
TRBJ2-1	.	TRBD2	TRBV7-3	TGTGCCAGCGCAGATAGACTAGCGGGGTACAATGAGCAGTTCTTC	CASADRLAGYNEQFF
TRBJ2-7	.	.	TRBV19	TGTGCCAGTAGTCCCTCCCTGAGGGGGTTATACGAGCAGTACTTC	CASSPSLRGLYEQYF
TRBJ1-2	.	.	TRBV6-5	TGTGCCAGCAGCCAACCGCTGGGCGGCTACACCTTC	CASSQPLGGYTF
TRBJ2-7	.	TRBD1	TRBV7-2	TGTGCCAGCAGCTTAGGACAGGGTCGGACCTACGAGCAGTACTTC	CASSLGQGRTYEQYF
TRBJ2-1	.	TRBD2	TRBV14	TGTGCCAGCAGCCAGAGACTAGCGGGGGTTCTCAATGAGCAGTTCTTC	CASSQRLAGVLNEQFF
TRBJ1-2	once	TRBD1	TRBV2	TGTGCCAGCAGTGAACCGGACAGGGATTATGGCTACACCTTC	CASSEPDRDYGYTF
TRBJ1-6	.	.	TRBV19	TGTGCCAGTAGTATGAGTCAGGGGAAGGATTCACCCCTCCACTTT	CASSMSQGKDSPLHF
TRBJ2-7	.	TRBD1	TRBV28	TGTGCCAGCAGACCCAATCCGGGACAGTATTACGAGCAGTACTTC	CASRPNPGQYYEQYF
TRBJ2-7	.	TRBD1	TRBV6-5	TGTGCCAGCAGCCTGACAGGGGGGCCTGGCGAGCAGTACTTC	CASSLTGGPGEQYF
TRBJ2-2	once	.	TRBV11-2	TGTGCCAGCAGTACCGCCCGGGGAATTCTTCCCTGGGAGCTGTTTTTT	CASSTARGILPWELFF
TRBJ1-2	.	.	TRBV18	TGTGCCAGCTCACCACCCCCCTGGAGGTATAACTATGGCTACACCTTC	CASSPPPWRYNYGYTF
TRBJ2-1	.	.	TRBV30	TGTGCCTGGGTTCACGGGAGATTCTTCAATGAGCAGTTCTTC	CAWVHGRFFNEQFF
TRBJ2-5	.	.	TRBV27	TGTGCCAGCAGTTTTAACCGGGACCAAGAGACCCAGTACTTC	CASSFNRDQETQYF
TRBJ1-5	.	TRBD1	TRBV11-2	TGTGCCAGCAGCACCAGGACAGGGCCCAACAATCAGCCCCAGCATTTT	CASSTRTGPNNQPQHF
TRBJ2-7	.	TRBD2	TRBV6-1	TGTGCCAGCCACCCCGGGGGGGTTCTTTACGAGCAGTACTTC	CASHPGGVLYEQYF
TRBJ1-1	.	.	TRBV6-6	TGTGCCTTCAAGATGGAGAAGAACACTGAAGCTTTCTTT	CAFKMEKNTEAFF
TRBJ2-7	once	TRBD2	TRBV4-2	TGTGCCAGCAGCCAAGATGAGTGGGGAGCGGGAGGGCACTACGAGCAGTACTTC	CASSQDEWGAGGHYEQYF
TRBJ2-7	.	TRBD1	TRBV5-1	TGCGCCAGCAACCCCGGGTCAGGGGGCAATCGGGGCTACGAGCAGTACTTC	CASNPGSGGNRGYEQYF
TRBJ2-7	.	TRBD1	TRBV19	TGTGCCAGTAGCTCCGCCGGGACAGGGATCGCCTACGAGCAGTACTTC	CASSSAGTGIAYEQYF
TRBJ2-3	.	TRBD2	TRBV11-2	TGTGCCAGCAGCTTAGTAGCGGGAGAATACACAGATACGCAGTATTTT	CASSLVAGEYTDTQYF
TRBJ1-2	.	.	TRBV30	TGTGCCTGGAGTTCAAGGGACTCTCCCCTTTCACCCTATGGCTACACCTTC	CAWSSRDSPLSPYGYTF
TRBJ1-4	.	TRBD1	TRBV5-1	TGCGCCAGCAGCTTGGGGGACAGGGATCGGGAAAAACTGTTTTTT	CASSLGDRDREKLFF
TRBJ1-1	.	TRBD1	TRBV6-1	TGTGCCAGCAGTGAGACGACAGGGTGGGTGAACACTGAAGCTTTCTTT	CASSETTGWVNTEAFF
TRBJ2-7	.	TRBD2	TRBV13	TGTGCCAGCAGCCCAGAGGCGGGAGATGAGCAGTACTTC	CASSPEAGDEQYF
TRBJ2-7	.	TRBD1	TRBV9	TGTGCCAGCAGCCCCCGACAGGGCGGAAAGGAACAGTACTTC	CASSPRQGGKEQYF
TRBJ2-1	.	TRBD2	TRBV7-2	TGTGCCAGCAGCCCAATAGCGGGAGGGGAAAACAATGAGCAGTTCTTC	CASSPIAGGENNEQFF
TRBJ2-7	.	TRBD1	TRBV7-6	TGTGCCAGCAGCTTAGGGACAGGGGATTCCTACGAGCAGTACTTC	CASSLGTGDSYEQYF
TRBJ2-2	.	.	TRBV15	TGTGCCACCAGCAGAGATCTGCGGGGAAACACCGGGGAGCTGTTTTTT	CATSRDLRGNTGELFF
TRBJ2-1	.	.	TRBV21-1	TGTGCCAGCAGCAACCCGGGACTAGCGGGAGGTAATGACTACAATGAGCAGTTCTTC	CASSNPGLAGGNDYNEQFF
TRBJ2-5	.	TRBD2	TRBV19	TGTGCCAGTAGTATAGGCGCTAGCGGGAGTGCAGAGACCCAGTACTTC	CASSIGASGSAETQYF
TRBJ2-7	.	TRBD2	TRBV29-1	TGCAGCGTTGTGAGGTTAATTGGGAGCGGGAGGTCCTACGAGCAGTACTTC	CSVVRLIGSGRSYEQYF
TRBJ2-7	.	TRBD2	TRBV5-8	TGTGCCAGCAGCGAGGGAACTAGCGGGTCCCTCTACGAGCAGTACTTC	CASSEGTSGSLYEQYF
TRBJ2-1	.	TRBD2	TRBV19	TGTGCCAGTAGTATAACTAGCGGGAGAGGTAATGAGCAGTTCTTC	CASSITSGRGNEQFF
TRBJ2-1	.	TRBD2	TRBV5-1	TGCGCCAGTTTGCCGGGACTAGCGGGGTACAATGAGCAGTTCTTC	CASLPGLAGYNEQFF
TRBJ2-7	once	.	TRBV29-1	TGCAGCGTTGGGGGACTCAACTCTTACGAGCAGTACTTC	CSVGGLNSYEQYF